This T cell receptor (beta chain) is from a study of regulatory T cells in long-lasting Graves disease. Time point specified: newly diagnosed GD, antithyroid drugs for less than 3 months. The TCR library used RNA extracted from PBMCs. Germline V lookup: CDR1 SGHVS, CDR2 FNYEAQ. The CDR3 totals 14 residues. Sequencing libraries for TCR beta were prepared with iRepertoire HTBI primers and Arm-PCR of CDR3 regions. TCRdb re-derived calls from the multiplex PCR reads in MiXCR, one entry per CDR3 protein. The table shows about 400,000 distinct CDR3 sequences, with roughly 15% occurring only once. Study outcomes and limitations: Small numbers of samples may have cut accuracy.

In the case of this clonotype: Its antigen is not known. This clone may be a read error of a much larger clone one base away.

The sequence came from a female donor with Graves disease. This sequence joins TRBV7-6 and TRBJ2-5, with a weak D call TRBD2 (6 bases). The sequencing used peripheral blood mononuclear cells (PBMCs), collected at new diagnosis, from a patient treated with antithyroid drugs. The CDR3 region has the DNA TGTGCCAACAGCTTAGGAGGAGGGTATGAGACCCAGTACTTC. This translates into CANSLGGGYETQYF.